This TCR beta chain was observed in a study of cytotoxic CD8 clonotypes in ibrutinib-treated CLL (dated by TCRdb to 2020 to 2022). Background for the entire study: In this cohort, approximately 14 patients were treatment-naive and under 13 were relapsed/refractory, while around 18 had unmutated IGHV. Partial responses were observed in some 24 patients and complete responses in 2; after a median follow-up of around 64 months, remission was maintained in around 14 patients and progression was observed in approximately twelve. All remission and progressive disease samples were collected while patients were still receiving ibrutinib. Samples averaged roughly 280,000 productive templates and tens of thousands of productive rearrangements. Cryopreserved peripheral blood mononuclear cells were obtained prior to treatment, at the time of response, and at either disease progression or sustained remission. Response samples were obtained after a median of around 11 months of treatment, with a range of roughly 6 to 36 months. Longitudinal samples were available for about 30% of the 86 trial participants.

Study-level results and caveats: At baseline, clonality was higher than in age-matched healthy donors and showed a strong correlation with circulating CD8+ T-cell counts. An increase in clonality was observed at ibrutinib response, with clonality remaining stable during sustained remission and falling back toward baseline at progression. Sampling times were not matched between sustained-remission and progressing patients, and lymph node repertoires were not studied. Public clonotypes were rare and either contracted or stayed stable during treatment, and the rise in clonality at ibrutinib response reflected the expansion of private clonotypes.

Regarding this clone: This receptor's antigen is unknown. Per-base quality was not reported, and no clone a single base away is much larger than it.

For CDR1 and CDR2, the germline V gene lists WSHSY and SAAADI. Including cysteine and phenylalanine, the CDR3 has 16 amino acids. Solely the CDR3 DNA is kept, with 48 bases framed from the first base. V sheds 6 bases and J sheds 2 bases, leaving 16 bases between their ends. Reading the label with the study, this specimen's time point is: approximately eleven months on ibrutinib. For TCR beta library preparation, 2 to 2.5 micrograms of genomic DNA were isolated from cryopreserved PBMCs. Longitudinal blood samples from CLL patients on ibrutinib monotherapy were analyzed using high-throughput TCR beta sequencing. Patients were enrolled in a phase 2 open-label single-center ibrutinib monotherapy trial. Each clonotype received, on average, about 10x coverage in deep resolution sequencing performed on a MiSeq, where the target depth lay between 1 in 1 million and 1 in 200,000 T cells. The immunoSEQ hsTCRB Kit was used to generate the TCR beta libraries. The authors processed their data as follows. ImmunoSEQ Data Assistant and ImmunoSEQ Analyzer were used for data analysis, and V, D and J genes were assigned according to IMGT definitions. Clonality, which ranges from 0 to 1, was calculated as one minus the normalized Shannon entropy of productive rearrangement frequencies. Only overrepresented clonotypes making up at least 0.05% of each patient's repertoire were included in the public clonotype analysis. Repertoires from about a dozen age-matched healthy donors in immuneACCESS were used as clonality controls. Not all clones reach the TCRdb copy of this immuneACCESS table, which keeps in-frame sequences only. Checked studies attribute under half of the gap to unresolved V genes and leave the rest unexplained. V, J and clone size are those of that table, while D and trimming were read from the DNA. Within this sample are about 140,000 clones, with less than 95% of them counted one time only. The ten most abundant clones make up 11% of the sample.

The input for sequencing was PBMCs, taken after 12 months of ibrutinib treatment. This TCR was sampled from a human donor with chronic lymphocytic leukemia. The chain is made from TRBV10-2 and TRBJ1-4; the best D guess is TRBD1, with 5 bases matching. The DNA reads as follows: TGCGCCAGCAGCCCCCGGGAGGGGCCCACTAATGAAAAACTGTTTTTT. Its amino acids are CASSPREGPTNEKLFF.